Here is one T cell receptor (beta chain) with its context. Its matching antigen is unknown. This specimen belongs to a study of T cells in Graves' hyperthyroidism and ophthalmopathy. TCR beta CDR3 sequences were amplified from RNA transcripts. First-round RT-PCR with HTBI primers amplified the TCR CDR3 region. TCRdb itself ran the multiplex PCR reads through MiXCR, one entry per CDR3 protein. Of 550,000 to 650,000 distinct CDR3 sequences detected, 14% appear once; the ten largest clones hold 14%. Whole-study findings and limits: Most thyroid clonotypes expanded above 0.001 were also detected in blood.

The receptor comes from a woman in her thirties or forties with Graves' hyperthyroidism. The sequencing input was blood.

The CDR3: CASSGGPSNQPQHF. Written as DNA, the CDR3 is TGTGCCAGTAGCGGGGGACCGAGCAATCAGCCCCAGCATTTT. The J gene is TRBJ1-5, the V gene TRBV19, with TRBD1 as a possible D gene (5 bases). Germline values: CDR1 LNHDA, CDR2 SQIVND (reference sequence). This CDR3 region has 14 residues. Trimming shortened V by 6 bases and J by 1 base, and 10 bases separated the two germline ends. Looking up the rest from reference TRBV19 and TRBJ1-5 gives the full variable domain: DGGITQSPKYLFRKEGQNVTLSCEQNLNHDAMYWYRQDPGQGLRLIYYSQIVNDFQKGDIAEGYSVSREKKESFPLTVTSAQKNPTAFYLCASSGGPSNQPQHFGDGTRLSIL.